What follows are 17 T cell receptor beta chains derived from one specimen sequenced in a study of regulatory T cells in long-lasting Graves disease. Relying on iRepertoire HTBI primers and Arm-PCR of CDR3 regions, the team built TCR beta libraries. TCRdb processed the multiplex PCR reads anew with MiXCR; each CDR3 protein has one entry. Here the sample spans 560,000 or so distinct CDR3 sequences, around 15% being singletons. As to time point: newly diagnosed GD, antithyroid drugs for less than 3 months. RNA from PBMCs was the source of the TCR library. Another study also made use of these data, one on T cells in Graves' hyperthyroidism and ophthalmopathy.

The sequenced sample was peripheral blood mononuclear cells (PBMCs), obtained at new diagnosis, from a patient treated with antithyroid drugs. Receptors originate from a young man with Graves disease.

This chain uses TRBV15 with TRBJ2-7; no firm D call. The V gene lost 0 bases and the J gene lost 3 bases, with 9 bases spanning the gap. This CDR3 is built from 14 residues. Germline V gives CDR1 LNHNV, CDR2 YYDKDF (reference sequence). The CDR3 coding sequence is TGTGCCACCAGCAGAGATATAACGGGCTACGAGCAGTACTTC. It is translated as CATSRDITGYEQYF.

This clonotype was counted ten times or more. V is TRBV6-1 and J is TRBJ1-2; D is possibly TRBD1 (6 bases). From germline, CDR1 is MNHNS and CDR2 SASEGT. The CDR3 runs 15 residues. V was pared by 8 bases and J by 7 bases, with 23 bases between. CDR3 in DNA: TGTGCCAGCTCGCTCTCCCAGGGGCCCGGGGGTGGCTACACCTTC. Protein: CASSLSQGPGGGYTF.

This clonotype was counted ten times or more. The rearrangement uses TRBV11-3 and TRBJ2-7; possibly TRBD1 or TRBD2 for D (5 bases each). The germline V gene encodes CDR1 SGHNT and CDR2 YENEEA. CDR3 size: 15 residues. With 2 bases removed from V and 5 bases from J, the gap between germline ends came to 16 bases. CDR3 nucleotides: TGTGCCAGCAGCTTATCAGTCCTAGGGGACCACGAGCAGTACTTC. Its protein product is CASSLSVLGDHEQYF.

The V call is TRBV28, the J call TRBJ1-5; D remains ambiguous. Germline V gives CDR1 MDHEN, CDR2 SYDVKM. CDR3 size: 16 residues. The ends were cut back, 6 bases at V and 3 bases at J, with 18 bases in the middle. CDR3 bases: TGTGCCAGCAGCCCCGCGGAGGGTGGGGACAATCAGCCCCAGCATTTT. Amino acid sequence: CASSPAEGGDNQPQHF.

This clonotype was seen at least ten times. The chain joins TRBV5-1 to TRBJ2-1, with D unclear. This CDR3 spans 14 amino acids. The V end lost 0 bases, the J end lost 6 bases, and 10 bases lay between the germline ends. Looked up from germline, CDR1 is SGHRS and CDR2 is YFSETQ. The CDR3 loop reads CASSLGPGSNEQFF. The CDR3 DNA reads as TGCGCCAGCAGCTTGGGGCCGGGTTCCAATGAGCAGTTCTTC.

The V gene is TRBV5-1, the J gene TRBJ1-3; D is unclear. This CDR3 comprises 14 residues. The ends were cut back, 4 bases at V and 1 base at J, with 9 bases in the middle. Germline CDR1 reads SGHRS; CDR2 reads YFSETQ. The DNA of the CDR3 is TGCGCCAGCAGCATCTCCGAGTCTGGAAACACCATATATTTT. Its protein is CASSISESGNTIYF.

The V and J genes are TRBV19 and TRBJ2-1; D is ambiguous. V lost 6 bases, J lost 6 bases, and 21 bases lay in between. Germline V gene data show CDR1 as LNHDA and CDR2 as SQIVND (reference sequence). The CDR3 is made up of 16 amino acids. The CDR3 sequence is CASSQELVSHSNEQFF. Written as DNA, the CDR3 is TGTGCCAGTAGCCAGGAGCTAGTTTCTCATTCCAATGAGCAGTTCTTC.

The chain's CDR3 is CSVETPEAAQHF. The CDR3 nucleotides read TGCAGCGTTGAGACACCCGAGGCGGCCCAGCATTTT. The chain is built from TRBV29-1 and TRBJ1-5; D is undetermined. The CDR3 extends over 12 amino acids. Per the germline V gene, CDR1 is SQVTM and CDR2 is ANQGSEA. V dropped 3 bases and J dropped 11 bases, with 14 bases sitting between them.

This clonotype was counted many times. The CDR3 loop reads CSAAPLGVGTEAFF. CDR3 nucleotides: TGCAGTGCCGCTCCCCTAGGGGTGGGCACTGAAGCTTTCTTT. The gene calls are TRBV20-1 and TRBJ1-1, with D maybe TRBD1 (5 bases). Germline loops: CDR1 DFQATT, CDR2 SNEGSKA (reference sequence). The V end was cut by 6 bases, the J end by 4 bases, with 18 bases between. This CDR3 has 14 amino acids.

This clonotype was counted many times. The rearrangement joins TRBV7-6 to TRBJ2-1; weak D call: TRBD2 (5 bases). CDR3 length equals 17 residues. The V gene's germline CDR1 is SGHVS and CDR2 FNYEAQ. V was clipped by 0 bases and J by 0 bases, with 12 bases between them. The chain's CDR3 is CASSLAPAGGSYNEQFF. CDR3 DNA: TGTGCCAGCAGCTTAGCGCCCGCGGGCGGCTCCTACAATGAGCAGTTCTTC.

V usage is TRBV4-1 and J usage is TRBJ1-1; no definite D call. The CDR3 contains 12 residues. CDR1 and CDR2 (germline): MGHRA, YSYEKL. Trimming left V 0 bases short and J 11 bases short, with 10 bases between. CDR3 residues: CASSQEKGMAFF. Written as DNA, the CDR3 is TGCGCCAGCAGCCAAGAGAAGGGTATGGCTTTCTTT.

V is TRBV15 and J is TRBJ2-5, with D maybe TRBD2 (6 bases). Trimming shortened V by 4 bases and J by 4 bases, and 19 bases separated the two germline ends. Germline CDR1 LNHNV, CDR2 YYDKDF (reference sequence). The CDR3 has 16 residues. The CDR3 sequence: CATSILSREKGETQYF. For the CDR3, the DNA is TGTGCCACCAGCATCCTTTCCCGGGAGAAAGGAGAGACCCAGTACTTC.

The rearrangement joins TRBV6-2 or TRBV6-3 to TRBJ2-3, with 8 bases aligning to TRBD2. Germline V gene sequence: CDR1 MNHEY, CDR2 SVGEGT. The CDR3 is 20 amino acids. The J segment lost 1 base and the V segment lost 2 bases, leaving 17 bases of the junction unmatched. The CDR3 nucleotides read TGTGCCAGCAGTTACACCCAAGCGGGGGTATCCTTAGCGCGCACAGATACGCAGTATTTT. As protein: CASSYTQAGVSLARTDTQYF.

The table lists this clonotype with many counts. The gene calls are TRBV4-1 and TRBJ2-7; 7 nucleotides agree with TRBD2. V was clipped by 3 bases and J by 2 bases; unmatched bases: 7. Germline V lookup: CDR1 MGHRA, CDR2 YSYEKL. The length of the CDR3 is 15 residues. The chain's CDR3 is CASSQSGSGTYEQYF. CDR3 DNA: TGCGCCAGCAGCCAGTCCGGGAGCGGGACCTACGAGCAGTACTTC.

In this sample, this clonotype turned up many times. V gene TRBV7-2 combines with J gene TRBJ2-1, with unresolved D. V gave up 5 bases and J gave up 9 bases, with 11 bases separating them. The CDR3 has 12 residues. The germline V gene encodes CDR1 SGHTA and CDR2 FQGNSA. The CDR3 reads CASSLEYGEQFF. In DNA form, the CDR3 reads TGTGCCAGCAGCCTGGAATACGGTGAGCAGTTCTTC.

Many counts were recorded for this clonotype. V is TRBV20-1 and J is TRBJ2-7, with 10 nucleotides matching TRBD1. Looked up from germline, CDR1 is DFQATT and CDR2 is SNEGSKA (reference sequence). The CDR3 has 15 residues. After removal of 5 bases from V and 1 base from J, the junction contained 8 bases not matched to a gene. The CDR3 sequence is CSAPTRQGASYEQYF. The CDR3 DNA reads TGCAGTGCTCCAACGAGACAGGGGGCTTCCTACGAGCAGTACTTC.

This clonotype was counted many times. The V gene is TRBV7-9, the J gene TRBJ1-2; D is undetermined. With 7 bases removed from V and 8 bases from J, the gap between germline ends came to 14 bases. Per the germline V gene, CDR1 is SEHNR and CDR2 is FQNEAQ (reference sequence). CDR3 size: 12 residues. Written as DNA, the CDR3 is TGTGCCAGCACCTCTACCCCACCAGGCTACACCTTC. Translating gives CASTSTPPGYTF.